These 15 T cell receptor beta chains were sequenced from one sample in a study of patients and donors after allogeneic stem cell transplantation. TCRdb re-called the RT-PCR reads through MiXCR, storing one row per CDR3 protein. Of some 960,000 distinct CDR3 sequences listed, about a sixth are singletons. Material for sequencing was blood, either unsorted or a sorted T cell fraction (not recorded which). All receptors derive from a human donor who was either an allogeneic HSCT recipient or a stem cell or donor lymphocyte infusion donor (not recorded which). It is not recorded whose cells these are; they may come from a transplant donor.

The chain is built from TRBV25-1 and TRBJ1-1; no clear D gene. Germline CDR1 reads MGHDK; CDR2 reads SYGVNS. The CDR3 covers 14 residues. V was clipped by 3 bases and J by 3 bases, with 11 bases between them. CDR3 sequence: CASSEGSPYTEAFF. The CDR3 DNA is TGTGCCAGCAGTGAGGGGTCTCCGTACACTGAAGCTTTCTTT.

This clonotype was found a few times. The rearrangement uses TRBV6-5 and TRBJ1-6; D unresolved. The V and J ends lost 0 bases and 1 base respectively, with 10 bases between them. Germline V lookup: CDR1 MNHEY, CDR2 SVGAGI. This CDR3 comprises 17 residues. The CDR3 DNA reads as TGTGCCAGCAGTTACTCGTCGGGGAAATCCTATAATTCACCCCTCCACTTT. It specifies CASSYSSGKSYNSPLHF.

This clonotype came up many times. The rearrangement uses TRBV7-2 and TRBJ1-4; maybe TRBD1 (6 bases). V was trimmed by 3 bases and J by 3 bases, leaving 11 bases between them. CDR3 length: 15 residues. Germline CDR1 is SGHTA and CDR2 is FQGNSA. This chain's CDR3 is CASSFGQGSNEKLFF. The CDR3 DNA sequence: TGTGCCAGCAGCTTTGGGCAGGGGTCTAATGAAAAACTGTTTTTT. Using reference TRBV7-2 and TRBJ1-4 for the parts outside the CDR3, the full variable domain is GAGVSQSPSNKVTEKGKDVELRCDPISGHTALYWYRQSLGQGLEFLIYFQGNSAPDKSGLPSDRFSAERTGGSVSTLTIQRTQQEDSAVYLCASSFGQGSNEKLFFGSGTQLSVL.

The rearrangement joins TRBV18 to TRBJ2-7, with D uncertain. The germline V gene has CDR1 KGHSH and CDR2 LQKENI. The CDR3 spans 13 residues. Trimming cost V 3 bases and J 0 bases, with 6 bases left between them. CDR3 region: CASSPTNSYEQYF. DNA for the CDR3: TGTGCCAGCTCACCTACCAACTCCTACGAGCAGTACTTC.

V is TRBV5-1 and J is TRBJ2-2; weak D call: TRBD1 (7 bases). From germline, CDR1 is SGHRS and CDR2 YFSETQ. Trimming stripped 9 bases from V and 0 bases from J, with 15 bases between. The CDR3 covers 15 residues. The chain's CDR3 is CATQGGSSNTGELFF. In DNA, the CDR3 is TGCGCCACCCAGGGGGGATCGTCGAACACCGGGGAGCTGTTTTTT.

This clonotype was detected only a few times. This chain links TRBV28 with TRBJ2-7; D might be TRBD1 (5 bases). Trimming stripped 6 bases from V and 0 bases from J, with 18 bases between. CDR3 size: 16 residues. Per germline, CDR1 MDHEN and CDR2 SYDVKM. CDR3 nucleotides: TGTGCCAGCAGCCGCGGACAAGCCTCCTTCTCCTACGAGCAGTACTTC. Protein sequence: CASSRGQASFSYEQYF.

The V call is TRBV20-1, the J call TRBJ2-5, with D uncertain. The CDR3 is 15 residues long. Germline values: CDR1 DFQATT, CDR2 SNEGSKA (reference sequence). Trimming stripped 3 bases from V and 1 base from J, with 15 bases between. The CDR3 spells CSASRSGGSQETQYF. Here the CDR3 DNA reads TGCAGTGCTAGTAGGTCGGGCGGCTCCCAAGAGACCCAGTACTTC.

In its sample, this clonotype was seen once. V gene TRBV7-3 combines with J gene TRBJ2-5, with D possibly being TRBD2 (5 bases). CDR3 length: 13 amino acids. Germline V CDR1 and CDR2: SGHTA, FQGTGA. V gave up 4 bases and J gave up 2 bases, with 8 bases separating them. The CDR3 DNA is TGTGCCAGCAGCTCTGACTATCAAGAGACCCAGTACTTC. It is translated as CASSSDYQETQYF.

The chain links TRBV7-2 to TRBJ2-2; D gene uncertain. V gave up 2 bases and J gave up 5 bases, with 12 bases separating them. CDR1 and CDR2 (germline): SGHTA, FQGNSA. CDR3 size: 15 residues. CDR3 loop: CASSLRGSKTGELFF. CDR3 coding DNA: TGTGCCAGCAGCTTAAGAGGCAGTAAGACCGGGGAGCTGTTTTTT.

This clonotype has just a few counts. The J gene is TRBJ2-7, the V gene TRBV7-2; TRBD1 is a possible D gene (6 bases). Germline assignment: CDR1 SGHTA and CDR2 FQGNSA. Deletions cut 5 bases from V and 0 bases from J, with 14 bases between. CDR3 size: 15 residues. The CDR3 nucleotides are TGTGCCAGCAGCCGACGGACAGTCAGCTCCTACGAGCAGTACTTC. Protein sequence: CASSRRTVSSYEQYF.

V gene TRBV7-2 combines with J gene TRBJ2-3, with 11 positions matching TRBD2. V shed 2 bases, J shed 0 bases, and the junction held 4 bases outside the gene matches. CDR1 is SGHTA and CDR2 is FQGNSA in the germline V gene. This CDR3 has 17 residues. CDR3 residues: CASSLTRTSGSTDTQYF. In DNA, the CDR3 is TGTGCCAGCAGCTTAACCCGGACTAGCGGGAGCACAGATACGCAGTATTTT.

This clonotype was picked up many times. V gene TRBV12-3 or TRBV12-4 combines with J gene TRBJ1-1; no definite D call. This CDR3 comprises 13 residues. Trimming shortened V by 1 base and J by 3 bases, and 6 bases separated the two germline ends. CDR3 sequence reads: CASSLVTYTEAFF. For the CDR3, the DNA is TGTGCCAGCAGTTTAGTGACTTACACTGAAGCTTTCTTT.

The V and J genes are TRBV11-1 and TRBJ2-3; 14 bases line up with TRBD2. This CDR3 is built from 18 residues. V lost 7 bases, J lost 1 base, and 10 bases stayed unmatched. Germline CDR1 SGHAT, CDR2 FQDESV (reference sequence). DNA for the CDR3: TGTGCCAGCAAAAGGACTAGCGGGAGGCTTCTGGGCACAGATACGCAGTATTTT. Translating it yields CASKRTSGRLLGTDTQYF.

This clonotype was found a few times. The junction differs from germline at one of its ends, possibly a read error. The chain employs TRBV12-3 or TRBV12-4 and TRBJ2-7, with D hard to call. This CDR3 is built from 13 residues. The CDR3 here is CASSLSPVGQSHF. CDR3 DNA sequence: TGTGCCAGCAGTTTAAGCCCTGTCGGGCAGAGCCACTTC.

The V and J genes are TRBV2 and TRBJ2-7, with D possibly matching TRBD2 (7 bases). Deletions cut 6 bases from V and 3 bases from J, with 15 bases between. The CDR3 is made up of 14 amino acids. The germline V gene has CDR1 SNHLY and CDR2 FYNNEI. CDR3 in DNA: TGTGCCAGCAGAGGGGGGGGACAAAGCTACGAGCAGTACTTC. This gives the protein CASRGGGQSYEQYF.